These 26 T cell receptor beta chains were all obtained from the same sample, sequenced in a study of shared clonotypes between healthy human individuals. Some clones are missing from TCRdb's copy, which holds only in-frame ones; the method was immunoSEQ multiplex PCR. The sample yields more than 550,000 clones, about 90% seen once. What was sequenced was memory CD8+ T cells from PBMCs. As for subset: CD45RO+ cells pooled with CCR7-negative TemRA cells. The receptors shown here come from a man younger than 35 in good health. Some clones in this sample may be carry-over from other donors' samples.

In DNA, the CDR3 is TGTGCCAGCAGCATAGAGGGGAGGGTAAGGGACGGCTACACCTTC. This encodes CASSIEGRVRDGYTF. The gene calls are TRBV9 and TRBJ1-2, with a weak D call TRBD1 (5 bases). Trimming left V 4 bases short and J 8 bases short, with 21 bases between. Germline V gene data show CDR1 as SGDLS and CDR2 as YYNGEE. The CDR3 runs 15 residues.

The chain recombines TRBV10-3 with TRBJ1-1; the D is unclear. The germline V and J ends were trimmed by 3 bases and 0 bases, with 23 bases remaining between them. Germline V gene data show CDR1 as ENHRY and CDR2 as SYGVKD. CDR3 length: 19 amino acids. Here the CDR3 reads CAISEEQYLLDVMNTEAFF. DNA for the CDR3: TGTGCCATCAGTGAAGAACAGTATTTGCTTGATGTCATGAACACTGAAGCTTTCTTT.

The J gene is TRBJ2-7, the V gene TRBV28, with 7 bases identical to TRBD1. Trimming took 6 bases from V and 3 from J; bases not matched to a gene: 8. The CDR3 loop spans 14 amino acids. The V gene's germline CDR1 is MDHEN and CDR2 SYDVKM. The CDR3 DNA follows: TGTGCCAGCAGGGCCGGGACAGCCTTCTACGAGCAGTACTTC. This sequence encodes CASRAGTAFYEQYF. Full variable domain (outside the CDR3, taken from reference TRBV28 and TRBJ2-7): DVKVTQSSRYLVKRTGEKVFLECVQDMDHENMFWYRQDPGLGLRLIYFSYDVKMKEKGDIPEGYSVSREKKERFSLILESASTNQTSMYLCASRAGTAFYEQYFGPGTRLTVT.

This chain uses TRBV28 with TRBJ1-5; 9 bases are a match to TRBD1. Germline CDR1 reads MDHEN; CDR2 reads SYDVKM. This CDR3 is 16 amino acids long. The J segment lost 6 bases and the V segment lost 6 bases, leaving 12 bases of the junction unmatched. The CDR3 nucleotides read TGTGCCAGCAGAACGATCCGGGACAGGGTTAGTCAGCCCCAGCATTTT. The encoded protein is CASRTIRDRVSQPQHF.

The chain uses TRBV30 and TRBJ2-1, with D hard to call. Germline CDR1 reads GTSNPN; CDR2 reads SVGIG (reference sequence). The CDR3 is 12 residues long. V gave up 0 bases and J gave up 8 bases, with 8 bases separating them. The CDR3 here is CAWSVLGDEQFF. Here the CDR3 DNA reads TGTGCCTGGAGTGTACTTGGAGATGAGCAGTTCTTC. Complete variable domain (other parts from reference TRBV30 and TRBJ2-1): SQTIHQWPATLVQPVGSPLSLECTVEGTSNPNLYWYRQAAGRGLQLLFYSVGIGQISSEVPQNLSASRPQDRQFILSSKKLLLSDSGFYLCAWSVLGDEQFFGPGTRLTVL.

The V and J genes are TRBV28 and TRBJ2-7; D is uncertain. Trimming stripped 6 bases from V and 0 bases from J, with 9 bases between. The germline V gene encodes CDR1 MDHEN and CDR2 SYDVKM. The CDR3 covers 13 residues. CDR3 region: CASSLLPSYEQYF. Here the CDR3 DNA reads TGTGCCAGCAGCTTACTTCCCTCCTACGAGCAGTACTTC. The variable domain in full, with the rest retrieved from reference TRBV28 and TRBJ2-7, is DVKVTQSSRYLVKRTGEKVFLECVQDMDHENMFWYRQDPGLGLRLIYFSYDVKMKEKGDIPEGYSVSREKKERFSLILESASTNQTSMYLCASSLLPSYEQYFGPGTRLTVT.

The V call is TRBV5-5, the J call TRBJ2-4; TRBD1 aligns across 7 bases. The germline gives CDR1 SGHKS, CDR2 YYEKEE (reference sequence). Trimming took 6 bases from V and 0 from J; bases not matched to a gene: 9. This CDR3 comprises 16 residues. CDR3 sequence: CASTWDSQLAKNIQYF. Here the CDR3 DNA reads TGTGCCAGCACCTGGGACAGTCAATTAGCCAAAAACATTCAGTACTTC.

The genes are TRBV9 and TRBJ2-1, with 9 nucleotides matching TRBD2. V dropped 4 bases and J dropped 6; count of bases not matched to a gene: 14. CDR1 is SGDLS, CDR2 YYNGEE, per germline. The CDR3 is 17 amino acids. This chain's CDR3 is CASSPFFAGGPGNEQFF. CDR3 nucleotide sequence: TGTGCCAGCAGCCCCTTTTTTGCGGGAGGGCCTGGCAATGAGCAGTTCTTC.

The CDR3 DNA is TGCGCCAGCAGCTTGGCCCTAAGATACCAGCAGTACTTC. Translating it yields CASSLALRYQQYF. The chain combines TRBV5-1 with TRBJ2-7; D not certain. The germline gives CDR1 SGHRS, CDR2 YFSETQ. The CDR3 loop spans 13 amino acids. The V end lost 0 bases, the J end lost 8 bases, and 12 bases lay between the germline ends.

The chain combines TRBV7-9 with TRBJ2-1; no reliable D call. Deletions cut 3 bases from V and 0 bases from J, with 12 bases between. Per the germline V gene, CDR1 is SEHNR and CDR2 is FQNEAQ (reference sequence). This CDR3 spans 16 amino acids. The CDR3 reads CASSLLPRSSYNEQFF. The CDR3, as DNA: TGTGCCAGCAGCTTGCTGCCTAGAAGCTCCTACAATGAGCAGTTCTTC.

The chain recombines TRBV11-2 with TRBJ2-2; 7 bases agree with TRBD2. J lost 0 bases, V lost 1 base, and 5 bases had no gene match. CDR1 is SGHAT and CDR2 is FQNNGV in the germline V gene. The length of the CDR3 is 17 residues. The CDR3 DNA reads TGTGCCAGCAGCTTAGGGGAGGGGATCGCGAACACCGGGGAGCTGTTTTTT. This encodes CASSLGEGIANTGELFF. The variable domain in full, completed from reference TRBV11-2 and TRBJ2-2, reads EAGVAQSPRYKIIEKRQSVAFWCNPISGHATLYWYQQILGQGPKLLIQFQNNGVVDDSQLPKDRFSAERLKGVDSTLKIQPAKLEDSAVYLCASSLGEGIANTGELFFGEGSRLTVL.

This clone occurred once. V usage is TRBV5-6 and J usage is TRBJ1-5; D is ambiguous. Trimming pared 2 bases from V and 4 bases from J, leaving 4 bases between. The CDR3 is 12 residues long. Germline CDR1 and CDR2: SGHDT and YYEEEE. The CDR3 here is CASSFSNQPQHF. The CDR3 bases are TGTGCCAGCAGCTTTTCGAATCAGCCCCAGCATTTT.

The chain couples TRBV29-1 to TRBJ2-1; D might be TRBD1 (5 bases). The germline CDR1 and CDR2 sequences are SQVTM and ANQGSEA. The CDR3 spans 15 residues. V gave up 6 bases and J gave up 0 bases, with 15 bases separating them. The CDR3 sequence is CSVWGRLSSYNEQFF. Written as DNA, the CDR3 is TGCAGCGTCTGGGGCCGACTCAGCTCCTACAATGAGCAGTTCTTC.

The gene calls are TRBV6-5 and TRBJ2-7; D remains unclear. Germline V gives CDR1 MNHEY, CDR2 SVGAGI. The CDR3 is 14 residues long. Trimming left V 6 bases short and J 2 bases short, with 14 bases between. The chain's CDR3 is CASSPVGVTYEQYF. The DNA of the CDR3 is TGTGCCAGCAGCCCCGTAGGAGTAACCTACGAGCAGTACTTC.

The chain is built from TRBV19 and TRBJ1-1; the D is unclear. Germline CDR1 reads LNHDA; CDR2 reads SQIVND (reference sequence). V was shortened by 4 bases and J by 7 bases, with 10 bases between the two germline ends. The CDR3 consists of 12 residues. The DNA for the CDR3 is TGTGCCAGTAGTAACCACCTGGATGAAGCTTTCTTT. Protein sequence: CASSNHLDEAFF.

The rearrangement uses TRBV27 and TRBJ2-7; 7 bases line up with TRBD1. V shed 3 bases and J 0 bases; nucleotides not matched to a gene: 5. CDR1 is MNHEY, CDR2 SMNVEV, per germline (reference sequence). This CDR3 contains 15 residues. The CDR3 here is CASSFLDRSSYEQYF. CDR3 bases: TGTGCCAGCAGTTTCCTGGACAGGAGCTCCTACGAGCAGTACTTC.

This chain uses TRBV7-3 with TRBJ2-7; the D gene could be TRBD1 or TRBD2 (5 bases each). This CDR3 is built from 14 residues. Germline V lookup: CDR1 SGHTA, CDR2 FQGTGA. Trimming pared 5 bases from V and 6 bases from J, leaving 17 bases between. The chain's CDR3 is CASSPVGGRGEQYF. As DNA, the CDR3 is TGTGCCAGCAGCCCAGTTGGGGGACGCGGCGAGCAGTACTTC.

The chain employs TRBV28 and TRBJ2-2; D gene uncertain. Germline assignment: CDR1 MDHEN and CDR2 SYDVKM. This CDR3 region has 14 residues. Trimming removed 5 bases at V and 4 bases at J, with 11 bases between. CDR3 region: CASSLGLVTGELFF. The CDR3 bases are TGTGCCAGCAGTCTAGGGCTGGTCACCGGGGAGCTGTTTTTT.

The chain joins TRBV2 to TRBJ2-2; either TRBD1 or TRBD2 may supply D (5 bases each). The CDR3 totals 15 residues. The V gene's germline CDR1 is SNHLY and CDR2 FYNNEI. V dropped 3 bases and J dropped 3 bases, with 11 bases sitting between them. CDR3: CASSDPGRDTGELFF. The CDR3 DNA is TGTGCCAGCAGTGACCCGGGACGCGACACCGGGGAGCTGTTTTTT.

The rearrangement uses TRBV9 and TRBJ2-7; no clear D gene. Trimming took 0 bases from V and 3 from J, leaving 10 bases between them. The CDR3 length is 14 residues. Germline-derived CDR1 and CDR2 are SGDLS and YYNGEE. CDR3 residues: CASSVGAVNYEQYF. The CDR3 DNA follows: TGTGCCAGCAGCGTAGGGGCGGTAAACTACGAGCAGTACTTC.

This clone was detected once. This rearrangement joins TRBV6-1 to TRBJ2-3; a weak D match, TRBD2 (6 bases). The CDR3 length is 16 residues. The ends were cut back, 1 base at V and 1 base at J, with 12 bases in the middle. Germline CDR1 MNHNS, CDR2 SASEGT. The CDR3 coding sequence is TGTGCCAGCAGTGAAGGTGTTAGCGGCGGCACAGATACGCAGTATTTT. It encodes CASSEGVSGGTDTQYF.

This chain connects TRBV5-4 to TRBJ1-1; D remains unclear. V lost 0 bases and J 1 base, leaving 7 bases between the germline ends. Germline CDR1 is SGHNT and CDR2 is YYREEE (reference sequence). The CDR3 has 14 amino acids. This CDR3 is CASSLGRTNTEAFF. The DNA of the CDR3 is TGTGCCAGCAGCTTGGGGCGGACGAACACTGAAGCTTTCTTT.

This clone occurred once. The V call is TRBV4-2, the J call TRBJ2-3; maybe TRBD1 (5 bases). Trimming cost V 0 bases and J 0 bases, with 13 bases left between them. The CDR3 has 17 amino acids. Germline lookup yields CDR1 LGHNA and CDR2 YNFKEQ. CDR3 DNA sequence: TGTGCCAGCAGCCAAGATCCCGGACAACTAAGCACAGATACGCAGTATTTT. Residues: CASSQDPGQLSTDTQYF.

The chain uses TRBV19 and TRBJ2-7; 8 bases match TRBD2. This CDR3 is 15 amino acids long. Losses at the gene ends were 1 base for V and 9 bases for J; bases not matched to a gene: 11. Germline loops: CDR1 LNHDA, CDR2 SQIVND (reference sequence). The CDR3 region has the DNA TGTGCCAGTAGTATAGGACCAGCGGGGGCCTCCGGGCAGTACTTC. It is translated as CASSIGPAGASGQYF. The full variable domain, completed using reference TRBV19 and TRBJ2-7, is DGGITQSPKYLFRKEGQNVTLSCEQNLNHDAMYWYRQDPGQGLRLIYYSQIVNDFQKGDIAEGYSVSREKKESFPLTVTSAQKNPTAFYLCASSIGPAGASGQYFGPGTRLTVT.

The rearrangement links TRBV11-2 to TRBJ1-4; 8 bases fit TRBD1. Germline V CDR1 and CDR2: SGHAT, FQNNGV. Trimming cost V 5 bases and J 7 bases; bases outside gene matches: 9. CDR3 length equals 15 residues. The CDR3 DNA reads as TGTGCCAGCAGCCAACCGGACAGGGTTGGTGAAAAACTGTTTTTT. It is translated as CASSQPDRVGEKLFF.

The V and J genes are TRBV6-5 and TRBJ2-7, with 9 bases matching TRBD2. The CDR3 has 15 amino acids. Per germline, CDR1 MNHEY and CDR2 SVGAGI. J gave up 1 base and V 4 bases, and 5 bases lay outside the gene matches. DNA for the CDR3: TGTGCCAGCAGTTGGGGCCTAGCGGGATCCTACGAGCAGTACTTC. This codes for CASSWGLAGSYEQYF.